This T cell receptor beta chain was recorded in a study of PD-1 blockade in classical Hodgkin lymphoma. Notes on the study in general: Factors driving the repertoire differences, possibly disease activity or prior therapy, remain undefined. Those achieving complete response showed baseline diversity like newly diagnosed patients. Baseline TCR diversity was reportedly lower in newly diagnosed patients than healthy donors.

All patients relapsed after autologous stem cell transplantation, and brentuximab vedotin exposure varied. About this clone: No antigen is known for it.

CDR1 SGHTA and CDR2 FQGTGA come from the germline V gene. Trimming took 4 bases from V and 3 from J, leaving 16 bases between them. This CDR3 comprises 16 residues. Clones were read by immunoSEQ multiplex PCR, and TCRdb kept only the in-frame ones, dropping some. Seen here are 25,000 to 30,000 clones, around 84% observed once, and the top ten hold roughly 35%. The clonotype was recovered from a human donor with classical Hodgkin lymphoma. The sample was peripheral blood mononuclear cells (PBMCs), taken before the second cycle of nivolumab. The chain joins TRBV7-3 to TRBJ1-3; D unresolved. The CDR3 reads CASSSPDTGFGNTIYF. The CDR3 DNA reads TGTGCCAGCAGCTCTCCTGACACGGGCTTTGGAAACACCATATATTTT.